Following are 32 T cell receptor beta chains from one sample sequenced in a study of regulatory T cells in long-lasting Graves disease. CDR3 regions were amplified by Arm-PCR using iRepertoire HTBI primers to build TCR beta libraries. Using its own MiXCR run on the multiplex PCR reads, TCRdb lists one record per CDR3 protein. The repertoire holds about 470,000 distinct CDR3 sequences, with around a fifth as singletons. Time point here: persistent/refractory GD, antithyroid drugs over 5 years with positive TRAb. Scientists built the TCR library using RNA that was extracted from PBMCs. The source material was peripheral blood mononuclear cells (PBMCs), sampled when the disease was refractory, from a patient treated with antithyroid drugs. Every receptor here comes from a female donor with Graves disease.

This clonotype was counted ten times or more. The chain uses TRBV28 and TRBJ1-6, with 9 bases matching TRBD1. Germline CDR1 MDHEN, CDR2 SYDVKM. With V trimmed by 4 bases and J by 7 bases, 5 bases remained unmatched. The CDR3 covers 15 residues. The CDR3 here is CASSYNRGLNSPLHF. DNA of the CDR3: TGTGCCAGCAGTTATAACAGGGGGCTCAATTCACCCCTCCACTTT.

This clonotype was seen repeatedly, ten times or more. V and J are TRBV7-9 and TRBJ1-2, with a tentative D call TRBD1 (6 bases). The CDR3 totals 13 residues. The V gene's germline CDR1 is SEHNR and CDR2 FQNEAQ (reference sequence). Trimming cost V 1 base and J 7 bases, with 10 bases left between them. The CDR3 spells CASSLGAGAGYTF. As DNA, the CDR3 is TGTGCCAGCAGCTTAGGGGCAGGGGCTGGCTACACCTTC.

The table lists this clonotype with a few counts. Given a much more abundant clone one base away, this may be a read error. The chain links TRBV2 to TRBJ2-6; TRBD2 might be the D (6 bases). V was pared by 8 bases and J by 4 bases, with 12 bases between. CDR3 size: 14 residues. Looked up from germline, CDR1 is SNHLY and CDR2 is FYNNEI. CDR3 region: CASGGDSGANVLTF. CDR3 in DNA: TGTGCCAGCGGTGGGGACTCAGGGGCCAACGTCCTGACTTTC.

This clonotype was observed a few times. The chain links TRBV9 to TRBJ1-4; 8 bases line up with TRBD1. Germline lookup yields CDR1 SGDLS and CDR2 YYNGEE. The CDR3 extends over 16 amino acids. V trimming: 1 base; J trimming: 3 bases; junction bases outside the gene matches: 5. The CDR3 nucleotides are TGTGCCAGCAGCGTATCAGGGGGCGCGTCTAATGAAAAACTGTTTTTT. It encodes CASSVSGGASNEKLFF.

The chain is built from TRBV2 and TRBJ2-6, with D possibly being TRBD1 (6 bases). V lost 5 bases to trimming and J lost 2 bases, with 13 bases between them. The CDR3 spans 16 residues. Germline CDR1 is SNHLY and CDR2 is FYNNEI. The DNA of the CDR3 is TGTGCCAGCAGTCCCGGGACATCAACTGGGGCCAACGTCCTGACTTTC. Translation: CASSPGTSTGANVLTF.

In its sample, this clonotype was seen many times. This chain links TRBV27 with TRBJ1-4; 12 nucleotides line up with TRBD1. The CDR3 is 15 residues long. V shed 6 bases and J 3 bases; nucleotides not matched to a gene: 2. The germline V gene has CDR1 MNHEY and CDR2 SMNVEV (reference sequence). In DNA, the CDR3 is TGTGCCAGCAGGGGACAGGGGGCTTCTAATGAAAAACTGTTTTTT. Translation gives CASRGQGASNEKLFF.

This clonotype was counted at least ten times. The chain couples TRBV11-2 to TRBJ2-5, with D possibly TRBD1 on 6 matching bases. Germline V lookup: CDR1 SGHAT, CDR2 FQNNGV. The CDR3 consists of 14 residues. V was cut by 5 bases and J by 1 base, with 11 bases left in between. The DNA for the CDR3 is TGTGCCAGCAGCATCGGACAGTCCCAAGAGACCCAGTACTTC. Amino acid sequence: CASSIGQSQETQYF.

The V and J genes are TRBV5-1 and TRBJ1-3; no clear D. Germline V gene sequence: CDR1 SGHRS, CDR2 YFSETQ. Trimming removed 0 bases from V and 0 bases from J, with 7 bases in between. The CDR3 has 15 amino acids. The CDR3 region has the DNA TGCGCCAGCAGCTTGGCCCCAGACTCTGGAAACACCATATATTTT. This sequence encodes CASSLAPDSGNTIYF.

This clonotype was recorded many times. The chain uses TRBV19 and TRBJ1-5, with D possibly being TRBD1 (6 bases). The CDR3 has 14 residues. The germline V and J ends were trimmed by 5 bases and 6 bases, with 14 bases remaining between them. Per germline, CDR1 LNHDA and CDR2 SQIVND (reference sequence). CDR3: CASSPTGISQPQHF. CDR3 in DNA: TGTGCCAGTAGTCCGACAGGTATTAGTCAGCCCCAGCATTTT.

The sample holds many counts of this clonotype. The chain links TRBV28 to TRBJ2-6; D possibly corresponds to TRBD2 (6 bases). The germline CDR1 and CDR2 sequences are MDHEN and SYDVKM. V lost 4 bases to trimming and J lost 2 bases, with 6 bases between them. This CDR3 has 14 residues. The CDR3 region is CASSWRAGANVLTF. The CDR3 nucleotides are TGTGCCAGCAGTTGGAGGGCTGGGGCCAACGTCCTGACTTTC.

This clonotype was seen more than once but under ten times. The rearrangement joins TRBV28 to TRBJ2-3; D is undetermined. V lost 2 bases, J lost 4 bases, and 4 bases lay in between. The V gene's germline CDR1 is MDHEN and CDR2 SYDVKM. The CDR3 contains 12 residues. The CDR3 DNA reads TGTGCCAGCAGTTTAGAGTCAGATACGCAGTATTTT. This encodes CASSLESDTQYF.

This clonotype has a count of ten or more. The genes are TRBV28 and TRBJ1-4; D is unresolved. The length of the CDR3 is 13 residues. In germline, CDR1 is MDHEN, CDR2 SYDVKM. The V and J ends lost 8 bases and 8 bases respectively, with 15 bases between them. The chain's CDR3 is CASGSGYWEKLFF. The CDR3 DNA follows: TGTGCCAGCGGGTCGGGGTATTGGGAAAAACTGTTTTTT.

Ten or more counts support this clonotype. The rearrangement links TRBV24-1 to TRBJ1-1, with 11 bases identical to TRBD1. The CDR3 is 14 residues long. V lost 4 bases to trimming and J lost 6 bases; unmatched junction nucleotides: 3. Germline values: CDR1 KGHDR, CDR2 SFDVKD. The CDR3 is CATSEPGQGAEAFF. CDR3 bases: TGTGCCACCAGTGAGCCGGGACAGGGGGCTGAAGCTTTCTTT.

This clonotype was counted between two and nine times. The V gene is TRBV19, the J gene TRBJ2-7, with D perhaps matching TRBD2 (7 bases). Trimming took off 5 bases at V and 1 base at J, with 15 bases between the two ends. There are 15 residues in the CDR3. Germline V gene data show CDR1 as LNHDA and CDR2 as SQIVND (reference sequence). This CDR3 reads CASSFKRDTSYEQYF. The CDR3 region has the DNA TGTGCCAGTAGTTTCAAGCGGGACACTTCCTACGAGCAGTACTTC.

This clonotype was found many times. At one end the junction does not follow the germline gene, possibly because of a read error. The rearrangement links TRBV11-3 to TRBJ2-7, with D uncertain. The germline CDR1 and CDR2 sequences are SGHNT and YENEEA. CDR3 length: 12 amino acids. The CDR3 DNA follows: TGTGCCAGCAGCTTAGATGGGTGGTCTCTACACTTC. It codes for CASSLDGWSLHF.

The chain is built from TRBV7-9 and TRBJ1-2; the D is unclear. This CDR3 has 17 residues. Trimming removed 2 bases at V and 3 bases at J, with 19 bases between. Per germline, CDR1 SEHNR and CDR2 FQNEAQ (reference sequence). CDR3 protein: CASSLSVPRRADYGYTF. In DNA, the CDR3 is TGTGCCAGCAGCTTATCGGTTCCGCGAAGGGCAGACTATGGCTACACCTTC.

J is TRBJ1-1 and V is TRBV20-1; D possibly corresponds to TRBD1 (5 bases). CDR1 DFQATT and CDR2 SNEGSKA come from the germline V gene (reference sequence). Trimming removed 3 bases from V and 4 bases from J, with 18 bases in between. The CDR3 consists of 15 residues. The CDR3 loop reads CSASPQVRGGTEAFF. The CDR3 DNA reads as TGCAGTGCTAGCCCCCAGGTCCGGGGGGGCACTGAAGCTTTCTTT.

Comments on this clonotype: This may be a read error, as it is one base from a much larger clone. The chain joins TRBV10-1 to TRBJ2-5; TRBD1 aligns across 8 bases. Germline-derived CDR1 and CDR2 are WNHNN and SYGVQD (reference sequence). The CDR3 is 15 residues long. CDR3 protein: CASNYLQGVRETQYF. The CDR3 DNA is TGTGCCAGCAACTACCTACAGGGGGTTCGGGAGACCCAGTACTTC.

Only a few counts were recorded for this clonotype. The CDR3 protein is CATSDFQGAPGKGELFF. The DNA of the CDR3 is TGTGCCACCAGTGATTTCCAGGGCGCCCCAGGGAAGGGGGAGCTGTTTTTT. V and J are TRBV24-1 and TRBJ2-2; D perhaps matches TRBD1 (5 bases). Germline-derived CDR1 and CDR2 are KGHDR and SFDVKD. Trimming removed 1 base from V and 8 bases from J, with 19 bases in between. The CDR3 is 17 amino acids.

Comments on this clonotype: A clone one base away is much larger, so this may be a read error. This chain joins TRBV12-3 or TRBV12-4 and TRBJ1-1, with 7 positions matching TRBD1. V lost 3 bases, J lost 1 base, and 23 bases stayed unmatched. This CDR3 region has 21 residues. CDR3 protein: CASSFFPSGDRDIPTNTEAFF. Here the CDR3 DNA reads TGTGCCAGCAGTTTTTTCCCCAGTGGGGACAGAGACATACCGACGAACACTGAAGCTTTCTTT.

This clonotype was seen at least ten times. The chain recombines TRBV5-1 with TRBJ2-7; no clear D gene. CDR1 is SGHRS, CDR2 YFSETQ, per germline. The V end was cut by 2 bases, the J end by 7 bases, with 10 bases between. This CDR3 is 12 amino acids long. The CDR3 DNA is TGCGCCAGCAGCTTTGCCCGGGCAGAGCAGTACTTC. It encodes CASSFARAEQYF.

CDR3 sequence reads: CASSLYVLGSTDTQYF. CDR3 sequence (DNA): TGTGCCAGCAGCTTGTATGTCCTCGGGAGCACAGATACGCAGTATTTT. V usage is TRBV5-5 and J usage is TRBJ2-3; D is unresolved. The CDR3 is made up of 16 amino acids. Germline CDR1 and CDR2: SGHKS and YYEKEE (reference sequence). The V and J ends lost 1 base and 0 bases respectively, with 12 bases between them.

Notes on this clonotype: This may come from a read error, since a much larger clone is one base off. The chain carries TRBV28 and TRBJ1-1; no definite D call. Per the germline V gene, CDR1 is MDHEN and CDR2 is SYDVKM. Between the trimmed V and J ends, which lost 3 bases and 7 bases, there was a span of 9 bases. This CDR3 spans 12 amino acids. CDR3 DNA: TGTGCCAGCAGTTTGCGGAAAATTGAAGCTTTCTTT. Residues: CASSLRKIEAFF.

In this sample, this clonotype turned up a few times. V gene TRBV28 combines with J gene TRBJ2-7, with 9 bases lining up with TRBD1. The junction had 5 bases not matched to a gene; V was cut back by 1 base and J by 4 bases. The CDR3 sequence is 15 residues long. Germline V CDR1 and CDR2: MDHEN, SYDVKM. CDR3 in amino acids: CASSLLTGGDYEQYF. The CDR3 nucleotides are TGTGCCAGCAGTTTATTAACAGGGGGCGATTACGAGCAGTACTTC.

In this sample, this clonotype turned up a few times. V gene TRBV24-1 combines with J gene TRBJ2-5; tentatively, D is TRBD2 (5 bases). The CDR3 runs 14 residues. Per the germline V gene, CDR1 is KGHDR and CDR2 is SFDVKD. V was trimmed by 1 base and J by 5 bases, leaving 10 bases between them. The CDR3 sequence is CATSDFSSGETQYF. The CDR3 DNA reads as TGTGCCACCAGTGATTTTTCCAGCGGCGAGACCCAGTACTTC.

This rearrangement joins TRBV11-2 to TRBJ2-1, with a tentative D call TRBD2 (7 bases). The germline V gene has CDR1 SGHAT and CDR2 FQNNGV. The CDR3 is made up of 15 amino acids. V lost 4 bases to trimming and J lost 9 bases, with 19 bases between them. Here the CDR3 DNA reads TGTGCCAGCAGCTCCCGGGGGGTAGAGGACAGTGAGCAGTTCTTC. Protein sequence: CASSSRGVEDSEQFF.

This clonotype came up many times. V gene TRBV5-1 combines with J gene TRBJ2-7; the match to TRBD2 covers 10 bases. In germline, CDR1 is SGHRS, CDR2 YFSETQ. CDR3 length: 15 residues. V lost 2 bases, J lost 2 bases, and 4 bases stayed unmatched. The CDR3 region is CASSFVAGGTYEQYF. Here the CDR3 DNA reads TGCGCCAGCAGCTTCGTAGCGGGAGGTACCTACGAGCAGTACTTC.

The chain couples TRBV5-5 to TRBJ2-7; D is uncertain. Germline CDR1 SGHKS, CDR2 YYEKEE (reference sequence). Deletions cut 0 bases from V and 0 bases from J, with 10 bases between. The CDR3 spans 15 residues. Here the CDR3 DNA reads TGTGCCAGCAGCTTGGGATGGGCGTCCTCCTACGAGCAGTACTTC. It specifies CASSLGWASSYEQYF.

In its sample, this clonotype was seen many times. The genes are TRBV5-1 and TRBJ1-1, with a tentative D call TRBD1 (5 bases). Germline V CDR1 and CDR2: SGHRS, YFSETQ. V was trimmed by 4 bases and J by 4 bases, leaving 17 bases between them. This CDR3 contains 15 residues. In DNA form, the CDR3 reads TGCGCCAGCAGCGTCCAAGCGCGGGGGGGCACTGAAGCTTTCTTT. It yields the protein CASSVQARGGTEAFF.

This clonotype was counted ten times or more. The chain combines TRBV28 with TRBJ1-1, with TRBD1 as a possible D gene (6 bases). V lost 6 bases and J lost 1, with 18 bases in between. The V gene's germline CDR1 is MDHEN and CDR2 SYDVKM. This CDR3 spans 16 amino acids. The CDR3 sequence: CASSLYPQGWNTEAFF. Here the CDR3 DNA reads TGTGCCAGCAGCCTGTACCCACAGGGATGGAACACTGAAGCTTTCTTT.

The chain is built from TRBV4-1 and TRBJ1-2; the match to TRBD1 covers 7 bases. The V segment lost 2 bases and the J segment 8 bases; nucleotides outside the gene matches: 5. The CDR3 totals 13 residues. CDR1 is MGHRA and CDR2 is YSYEKL in the germline V gene. The DNA of the CDR3 is TGCGCCAGCAGCCAATACAGGGGTGGAGGCTACACCTTC. Its translation: CASSQYRGGGYTF.

This clonotype was recorded at least ten times. The chain has TRBV7-2 and TRBJ2-5; TRBD2 agrees at 10 bases. CDR3 size: 16 residues. Per germline, CDR1 SGHTA and CDR2 FQGNSA. Trimming took 1 base from V and 2 from J; bases not matched to a gene: 4. The CDR3 coding sequence is TGTGCCAGCAGCTTAGTAGCTAGCGGGAGTCAAGAGACCCAGTACTTC. It is translated as CASSLVASGSQETQYF.